Following are 29 T cell receptor beta chains from one sample sequenced in a study of response to subunit inactivated influenza vaccine. TCRdb ran MiXCR on the RT-PCR reads and lists one entry per CDR3 protein. The sample carries about 700,000 distinct CDR3 sequences, 15% to 19% recorded once. This specimen consisted of PBMCs from blood, obtained roughly 13 days after vaccination. Receptors were obtained from a man aged 45 to 65 who received an inactivated influenza vaccine.

This clonotype was observed at least ten times. V gene TRBV11-2 combines with J gene TRBJ2-5; TRBD2 might be the D (5 bases). Germline lookup yields CDR1 SGHAT and CDR2 FQNNGV. Trimming left V 5 bases short and J 1 base short, with 14 bases between. The CDR3 runs to 15 residues. CDR3 DNA sequence: TGTGCCAGCAGCCCCTGGACCGGAGGCCAAGAGACCCAGTACTTC. It codes for CASSPWTGGQETQYF.

Comment on this clonotype: At one boundary the junction diverges from the germline segment, which might be a read error. The chain is built from TRBV7-2 and TRBJ2-2, with 7 bases lining up with TRBD1. Germline assignment: CDR1 SGHTA and CDR2 FQGNSA. The CDR3 sequence is 15 residues long. The CDR3 region is CDSSRGQDRSGELFF. The CDR3 coding sequence is TGTGACAGCAGCCGAGGACAGGACCGATCCGGGGAGCTGTTTTTT.

This clonotype appeared a few times. The chain is built from TRBV20-1 and TRBJ2-7, with D maybe TRBD1 (5 bases). CDR1 and CDR2 from the germline V gene are DFQATT and SNEGSKA (reference sequence). The CDR3 consists of 14 residues. Trimming took off 0 bases at V and 3 bases at J, with 12 bases between the two ends. The CDR3 loop is CSARDRVTRYEQYF. The CDR3 DNA reads as TGCAGTGCTAGAGACAGGGTTACACGCTACGAGCAGTACTTC.

The chain links TRBV5-5 to TRBJ2-7; possibly TRBD1 or TRBD2 for D (6 bases each). Germline V lookup: CDR1 SGHKS, CDR2 YYEKEE (reference sequence). V was trimmed by 2 bases and J by 7 bases, leaving 16 bases between them. The CDR3 consists of 14 residues. The DNA of the CDR3 is TGTGCCAGCAGCTTTTACAGGGAGGTTTGGGAGCAGTACTTC. Protein sequence: CASSFYREVWEQYF.

The J gene is TRBJ1-1, the V gene TRBV7-2; D not certain. The V end was cut by 4 bases, the J end by 0 bases, with 15 bases between. CDR1 and CDR2 (germline): SGHTA, FQGNSA. This CDR3 comprises 16 residues. The CDR3 DNA sequence: TGTGCCAGCAGCTCGCCCCGGGGAGGGATGAACACTGAAGCTTTCTTT. It yields the protein CASSSPRGGMNTEAFF.

The rearrangement uses TRBV10-3 and TRBJ2-1; the D gene is possibly TRBD1 (6 bases). This CDR3 has 13 amino acids. V was clipped by 6 bases and J by 5 bases, with 11 bases between them. Per the germline V gene, CDR1 is ENHRY and CDR2 is SYGVKD. The DNA of the CDR3 is TGTGCCATCAGATCCGGGACAAACAATGAGCAGTTCTTC. Its protein is CAIRSGTNNEQFF.

This clonotype has just a few counts. The chain has TRBV5-5 and TRBJ2-7; D remains unclear. V shed 4 bases and J shed 5 bases, with 10 bases lying between them. CDR3 length: 12 amino acids. Germline CDR1 reads SGHKS; CDR2 reads YYEKEE (reference sequence). The CDR3 nucleotides read TGTGCCAGCAGCCCCCCAGAAAACGAGCAGTACTTC. This encodes CASSPPENEQYF. The whole variable domain, remainder taken from reference TRBV5-5 and TRBJ2-7, is DAGVTQSPTHLIKTRGQQVTLRCSPISGHKSVSWYQQVLGQGPQFIFQYYEKEERGRGNFPDRFSARQFPNYSSELNVNALLLGDSALYLCASSPPENEQYFGPGTRLTVT.

The chain has TRBV4-1 and TRBJ2-5, with a weak D call TRBD2 (6 bases). This CDR3 contains 16 residues. Germline V CDR1 and CDR2: MGHRA, YSYEKL. V was shortened by 0 bases and J by 4 bases, with 15 bases between the two germline ends. CDR3 sequence: CASSQDGGGYGETQYF. CDR3 in DNA: TGCGCCAGCAGCCAAGACGGGGGAGGTTACGGAGAGACCCAGTACTTC.

This clonotype was counted a single time. The CDR3 sequence is CASSLRASGHQETQYF. In nucleotides, the CDR3 is TGTGCCAGCAGTTTACGTGCTAGCGGGCATCAAGAGACCCAGTACTTC. V gene TRBV27 combines with J gene TRBJ2-5; 8 nucleotides match TRBD2. CDR1 and CDR2 from the germline V gene are MNHEY and SMNVEV (reference sequence). CDR3 size: 16 residues. The J segment lost 2 bases and the V segment lost 2 bases, leaving 7 bases of the junction unmatched.

This clonotype was counted a few times. The chain uses TRBV7-2 and TRBJ1-2, with TRBD1 matching 7 bases. Germline-derived CDR1 and CDR2 are SGHTA and FQGNSA. V trimming: 5 bases; J trimming: 4 bases; junction bases outside the gene matches: 7. This CDR3 is 14 amino acids long. CDR3 region: CASSPQGVFYGYTF. The CDR3 coding sequence is TGTGCCAGCAGCCCCCAGGGGGTATTCTATGGCTACACCTTC.

This clonotype was picked up a small number of times. The V and J genes are TRBV6-5 and TRBJ2-1; TRBD2 aligns across 11 bases. Per germline, CDR1 MNHEY and CDR2 SVGAGI. The CDR3 has 19 amino acids. V dropped 0 bases and J dropped 8; count of bases not matched to a gene: 15. CDR3 nucleotide sequence: TGTGCCAGCAGTTACTCGACACCGGGACTAGCGGTAGCTTTGCATGAGCAGTTCTTC. It encodes CASSYSTPGLAVALHEQFF.

This clonotype turned up a few times. The chain couples TRBV14 to TRBJ1-6; D remains unclear. The CDR3 loop spans 15 amino acids. Trimming cost V 0 bases and J 6 bases, with 9 bases left between them. The germline CDR1 and CDR2 sequences are SGHDN and FVKESK. The CDR3, as DNA: TGTGCCAGCAGCCAAGAGTTACTGACTAATTCACCCCTCCACTTT. Translating it yields CASSQELLTNSPLHF.

The V and J genes are TRBV6-1 and TRBJ1-6, with D uncertain. This CDR3 has 14 residues. V was trimmed by 6 bases and J by 5 bases, leaving 11 bases between them. CDR1 and CDR2 (germline): MNHNS, SASEGT. The CDR3 sequence: CASRVAGNNSPLHF. DNA for the CDR3: TGTGCCAGCAGAGTCGCGGGGAATAATTCACCCCTCCACTTT.

There are a few counts of this clonotype. The chain uses TRBV6-2 or TRBV6-3 and TRBJ2-2, with a tentative D call TRBD2 (6 bases). The CDR3 runs 14 residues. The V end lost 7 bases, the J end lost 6 bases, and 15 bases lay between the germline ends. CDR1 and CDR2 (germline): MNHEY, SVGEGT. The CDR3 is CASTLSGVAGELFF. The CDR3, as DNA: TGTGCCAGCACCCTCTCGGGAGTGGCCGGGGAGCTGTTTTTT.

The V and J genes are TRBV12-3 or TRBV12-4 and TRBJ2-1; no clear D gene. This CDR3 has 11 amino acids. Trimming took off 10 bases at V and 7 bases at J, with 11 bases between the two ends. The CDR3 here is CAIQLVNEQFF. As DNA, the CDR3 is TGTGCCATCCAGCTGGTAAATGAGCAGTTCTTC.

V is TRBV6-1 and J is TRBJ2-2, with D perhaps TRBD2 (5 bases). The CDR3 sequence is 14 residues long. Per the germline V gene, CDR1 is MNHNS and CDR2 is SASEGT. Trimming stripped 4 bases from V and 4 bases from J, with 10 bases between. CDR3 DNA: TGTGCCAGCAGTGCGGATCGGGGCACCGGGGAGCTGTTTTTT. Translating gives CASSADRGTGELFF.

This clonotype occurred a few times. The rearrangement links TRBV20-1 to TRBJ2-5, with D unresolved. The CDR3 consists of 13 residues. CDR1 and CDR2 (germline): DFQATT, SNEGSKA (reference sequence). Trimming took off 0 bases at V and 1 base at J, with 6 bases between the two ends. CDR3 in amino acids: CSARDVFQETQYF. CDR3 in DNA: TGCAGTGCTAGAGATGTCTTCCAAGAGACCCAGTACTTC.

This chain links TRBV7-2 with TRBJ2-3, with TRBD2 matching over 14 bases. Trimming took 3 bases from V and 5 from J; bases not matched to a gene: 7. Germline V gene lookup returns CDR1 SGHTA and CDR2 FQGNSA. There are 17 residues in the CDR3. DNA for the CDR3: TGTGCCAGCAGCTTCCCGACTAGCGGGGGGGAGGGAGATACGCAGTATTTT. Amino acid sequence: CASSFPTSGGEGDTQYF.

The V and J genes are TRBV6-2 or TRBV6-3 and TRBJ2-7, with D possibly TRBD1 on 5 matching bases. CDR1 and CDR2 (germline): MNHEY, SVGEGT. Trimming removed 5 bases at V and 6 bases at J, with 14 bases between. The length of the CDR3 is 13 residues. CDR3 amino acids: CASSQNRMGEQYF. DNA for the CDR3: TGTGCCAGCAGTCAGAACAGGATGGGCGAGCAGTACTTC.

This clonotype was detected a few times. V and J are TRBV6-1 and TRBJ2-1, with D unresolved. This CDR3 spans 15 amino acids. The V gene lost 5 bases and the J gene lost 3 bases, with 14 bases spanning the gap. Germline V CDR1 and CDR2: MNHNS, SASEGT. Here the CDR3 reads CASSRSDVSYNEQFF. The CDR3 bases are TGTGCCAGCAGTCGATCGGATGTTAGCTACAATGAGCAGTTCTTC.

Only a few counts were recorded for this clonotype. The V and J genes are TRBV5-1 and TRBJ2-5, with 7 nucleotides matching TRBD2. With V trimmed by 4 bases and J by 5 bases, 11 bases remained unmatched. The germline gives CDR1 SGHRS, CDR2 YFSETQ. This CDR3 is 15 amino acids long. The CDR3 region is CASSENSGSRETQYF. The CDR3, as DNA: TGCGCCAGCAGCGAAAATAGCGGGTCCCGTGAGACCCAGTACTTC.

The J gene is TRBJ1-6, the V gene TRBV4-3; D uncertain. CDR3 size: 13 residues. V dropped 0 bases and J dropped 8 bases, with 5 bases sitting between them. Germline loops: CDR1 LGHNA, CDR2 YSLEER. This CDR3 is CASSQDPYSPLHF. The CDR3 coding sequence is TGCGCCAGCAGCCAAGATCCTTATTCACCCCTCCACTTT.

The J gene is TRBJ2-7, the V gene TRBV28, with 7 bases matching TRBD2. Trimming removed 6 bases from V and 0 bases from J; junction bases left unmatched: 8. CDR1 is MDHEN and CDR2 is SYDVKM in the germline V gene. This CDR3 has 15 amino acids. The CDR3 bases are TGTGCCAGCAGCTACGGACTAGAACCCTCCTACGAGCAGTACTTC. This encodes CASSYGLEPSYEQYF. The whole variable domain, filled in from reference TRBV28 and TRBJ2-7, reads DVKVTQSSRYLVKRTGEKVFLECVQDMDHENMFWYRQDPGLGLRLIYFSYDVKMKEKGDIPEGYSVSREKKERFSLILESASTNQTSMYLCASSYGLEPSYEQYFGPGTRLTVT.

In its sample, this clonotype was seen once. This chain uses TRBV20-1 with TRBJ2-5, with D possibly matching TRBD2 (6 bases). Germline lookup yields CDR1 DFQATT and CDR2 SNEGSKA (reference sequence). V was shortened by 5 bases and J by 1 base, with 17 bases between the two germline ends. There are 15 residues in the CDR3. This CDR3 is CSASGGPRSQETQYF. The DNA of the CDR3 is TGCAGTGCTTCCGGAGGGCCCCGTTCCCAAGAGACCCAGTACTTC.

This chain links TRBV5-6 with TRBJ2-3, with D unresolved. The germline V and J ends were trimmed by 4 bases and 5 bases, with 11 bases remaining between them. The length of the CDR3 is 13 residues. Per the germline V gene, CDR1 is SGHDT and CDR2 is YYEEEE. The CDR3 DNA follows: TGTGCCAGCAGCGCCTGGCGAAGAGATACGCAGTATTTT. Translation: CASSAWRRDTQYF.

This clonotype was detected a few times. The V and J genes are TRBV19 and TRBJ2-2; tentatively, D is TRBD1 (6 bases). This CDR3 is 15 amino acids long. From germline, CDR1 is LNHDA and CDR2 SQIVND (reference sequence). Trimming cost V 6 bases and J 4 bases, with 15 bases left between them. This chain's CDR3 is CASRGGGSPTGELFF. CDR3 nucleotide sequence: TGTGCCAGTAGGGGTGGGGGCAGTCCCACCGGGGAGCTGTTTTTT.

The chain employs TRBV5-1 and TRBJ2-3, with TRBD1 matching 9 bases. CDR3 length equals 14 residues. Germline values: CDR1 SGHRS, CDR2 YFSETQ. V lost 0 bases and J lost 10; bases outside the gene matches: 6. CDR3 region: CASSLERTGVSQYF. The CDR3 DNA follows: TGCGCCAGCAGCTTGGAGCGGACAGGGGTTTCGCAGTATTTT.

Concerning this clonotype: A much larger clone lies a single base off, so this may be a read error. V usage is TRBV5-1 and J usage is TRBJ2-1, with D hard to call. V was pared by 0 bases and J by 6 bases, with 13 bases between. The germline V gene encodes CDR1 SGHRS and CDR2 YFSETQ. CDR3 length: 15 residues. The CDR3 is CASSLEFYYGNEQFF. CDR3 bases: TGCGCCAGCAGCTTGGAGTTCTACTACGGCAATGAGCAGTTCTTC.

The rearrangement links TRBV4-3 to TRBJ2-3; D is unresolved. The germline V gene encodes CDR1 LGHNA and CDR2 YSLEER. With 1 base removed from V and 7 bases from J, the gap between germline ends came to 9 bases. This CDR3 is 13 amino acids long. CDR3 in amino acids: CASSQAERNTQYF. The CDR3 region has the DNA TGCGCCAGCAGCCAAGCGGAACGAAATACGCAGTATTTT.